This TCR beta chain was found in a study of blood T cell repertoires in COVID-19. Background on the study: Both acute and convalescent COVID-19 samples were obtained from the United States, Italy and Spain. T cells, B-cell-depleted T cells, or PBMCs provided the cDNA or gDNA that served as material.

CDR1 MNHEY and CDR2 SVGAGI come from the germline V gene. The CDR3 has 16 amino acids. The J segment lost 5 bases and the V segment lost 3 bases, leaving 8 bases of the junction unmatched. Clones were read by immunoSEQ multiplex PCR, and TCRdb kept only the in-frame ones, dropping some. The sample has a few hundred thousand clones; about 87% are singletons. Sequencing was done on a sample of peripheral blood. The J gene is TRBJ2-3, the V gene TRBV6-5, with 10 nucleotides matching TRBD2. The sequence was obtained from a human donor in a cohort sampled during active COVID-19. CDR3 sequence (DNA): TGTGCCAGCAGTTATGCAGCGGGAGGGCAGCGAGATACGCAGTATTTT. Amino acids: CASSYAAGGQRDTQYF.